The 11 T cell receptor beta chains presented below share a single source sample, sequenced in a study of blood T cell repertoires in COVID-19. Assay used: immunoSEQ multiplex PCR; TCRdb lists only in-frame clones, some missing. Counted here are over 450,000 clones, about 88% occurring once; the ten biggest clones make up about 1%. Material for sequencing was peripheral blood. These receptor sequences come from a man aged 18 to 29 with COVID-19, enrolled during active disease.

The rearrangement joins TRBV6-1 to TRBJ2-6; 8 bases match TRBD1. V lost 3 bases, J lost 4 bases, and 5 bases stayed unmatched. Germline V gene data show CDR1 as MNHNS and CDR2 as SASEGT. This CDR3 contains 16 residues. The CDR3 bases are TGTGCCAGCAGTGAGCGACAGGGGACCGGGGCCAACGTCCTGACTTTC. This codes for CASSERQGTGANVLTF.

The chain combines TRBV2 with TRBJ2-3; 10 positions agree with TRBD1. The trim removed 4 bases at V and 4 bases at J, leaving 14 bases unmatched. CDR1 and CDR2 (germline): SNHLY, FYNNEI. The CDR3 runs 18 residues. CDR3 DNA sequence: TGTGCCAGCAGTGGCTCCCCGGGACAGGGGCCCCGGGCAGATACGCAGTATTTT. Encoded protein: CASSGSPGQGPRADTQYF.

This rearrangement joins TRBV10-3 to TRBJ2-7, with 7 bases matching TRBD1. The ends lost 8 bases at V and 3 bases at J; junction bases unmatched: 10. The germline gives CDR1 ENHRY, CDR2 SYGVKD. This CDR3 is 14 amino acids long. The DNA of the CDR3 is TGTGCCATCGGCTCCGGGACAGATTACTACGAGCAGTACTTC. Protein product: CAIGSGTDYYEQYF.

J is TRBJ2-7 and V is TRBV9; D remains unclear. V lost 1 base and J lost 0, with 11 bases in between. CDR3 size: 15 residues. Looked up from germline, CDR1 is SGDLS and CDR2 is YYNGEE. The CDR3 is CASSVNLQDSYEQYF. The DNA for the CDR3 is TGTGCCAGCAGCGTAAACCTCCAGGACTCCTACGAGCAGTACTTC. Full variable domain (remainder filled in from reference TRBV9 and TRBJ2-7): DSGVTQTPKHLITATGQRVTLRCSPRSGDLSVYWYQQSLDQGLQFLIQYYNGEERAKGNILERFSAQQFPDLHSELNLSSLELGDSALYFCASSVNLQDSYEQYFGPGTRLTVT.

The V gene is TRBV7-9, the J gene TRBJ2-3; tentatively, D is TRBD1 (6 bases). The CDR3 sequence is 13 residues long. Between the trimmed V and J ends, which lost 6 bases and 2 bases, there was a span of 9 bases. Germline CDR1 SEHNR, CDR2 FQNEAQ (reference sequence). For the CDR3, the DNA is TGTGCCAGCAGAACAGGGAACACAGATACGCAGTATTTT. It translates to CASRTGNTDTQYF. Supplemented by reference TRBV7-9 and TRBJ2-3, the full variable domain reads DTGVSQNPRHKITKRGQNVTFRCDPISEHNRLYWYRQTLGQGPEFLTYFQNEAQLEKSRLLSDRFSAERPKGSFSTLEIQRTEQGDSAMYLCASRTGNTDTQYFGPGTRLTVL.

The genes are TRBV28 and TRBJ2-5; 8 bases line up with TRBD1. The trim removed 6 bases at V and 5 bases at J, leaving 5 bases unmatched. The CDR3 has 13 residues. Germline V gives CDR1 MDHEN, CDR2 SYDVKM. The CDR3 coding sequence is TGTGCCAGCAGCCTGGACAGGGTGGAGACCCAGTACTTC. Translating it yields CASSLDRVETQYF.

The V gene is TRBV6-6, the J gene TRBJ1-2; 8 positions agree with TRBD1. The CDR3 contains 13 residues. Germline values: CDR1 MNHNY, CDR2 SVGAGI (reference sequence). J lost 6 bases, V lost 5 bases, and 5 bases had no gene match. The CDR3 region has the DNA TGTGCCAGCAGTACAGGGACAGGCGATGGCTACACCTTC. Encoded protein: CASSTGTGDGYTF.

V gene TRBV25-1 combines with J gene TRBJ1-1; perhaps TRBD1 as D (6 bases). Trimming shortened V by 4 bases and J by 8 bases, and 14 bases separated the two germline ends. The germline V gene has CDR1 MGHDK and CDR2 SYGVNS. CDR3 size: 13 residues. The CDR3, as DNA: TGTGCCAGCAGTGGGCAGCCTGGGGGCGAAGCTTTCTTT. It encodes CASSGQPGGEAFF.

The chain joins TRBV3-1 (or the pseudogene TRBV3-2) to TRBJ1-5; no clear D gene. The germline V and J ends were trimmed by 0 bases and 6 bases, with 9 bases remaining between them. The CDR3 has 14 residues. The V gene's germline CDR1 is LGHDT and CDR2 YNNKEL (reference sequence). The CDR3 DNA is TGTGCCAGCAGCCAAGATGCTCGGGGTCAGCCCCAGCATTTT. Its translation is CASSQDARGQPQHF.

This CDR3 reads CASSLAPGGPPFF. CDR3 nucleotides: TGTGCCAGCAGCTTAGCCCCAGGGGGGCCGCCTTTCTTC. The chain employs TRBV13 and TRBJ2-1; TRBD1 might be the D (7 bases). The length of the CDR3 is 13 residues. Per germline, CDR1 PRHDT and CDR2 FYEKMQ (reference sequence). V shed 1 base and J shed 16 bases, with 17 bases lying between them.

This clone was observed once. This chain links TRBV5-1 with TRBJ1-1; D gene unclear. V was pared by 0 bases and J by 1 base, with 13 bases between. Germline V lookup: CDR1 SGHRS, CDR2 YFSETQ. This CDR3 spans 16 amino acids. CDR3 bases: TGCGCCAGCAGCTTGGTAGCGCCAGGTACGAACACTGAAGCTTTCTTT. Residues: CASSLVAPGTNTEAFF.